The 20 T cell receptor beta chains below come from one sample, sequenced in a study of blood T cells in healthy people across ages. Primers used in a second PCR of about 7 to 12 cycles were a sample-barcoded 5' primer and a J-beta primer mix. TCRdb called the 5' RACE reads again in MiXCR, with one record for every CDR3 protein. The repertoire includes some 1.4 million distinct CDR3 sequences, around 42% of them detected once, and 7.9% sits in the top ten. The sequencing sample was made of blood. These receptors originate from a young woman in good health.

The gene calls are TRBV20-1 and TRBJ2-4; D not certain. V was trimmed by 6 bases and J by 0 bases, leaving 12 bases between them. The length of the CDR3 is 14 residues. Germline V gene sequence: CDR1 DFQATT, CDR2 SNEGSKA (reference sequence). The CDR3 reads CSASEYLAKNIQYF. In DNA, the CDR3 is TGCAGTGCCTCAGAATACTTAGCCAAAAACATTCAGTACTTC.

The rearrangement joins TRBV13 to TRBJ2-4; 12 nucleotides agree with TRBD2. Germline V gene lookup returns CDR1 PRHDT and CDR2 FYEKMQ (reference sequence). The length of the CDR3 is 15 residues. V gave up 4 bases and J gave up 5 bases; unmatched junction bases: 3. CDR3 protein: CASSSSSGGENIQYF. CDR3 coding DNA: TGTGCCAGCAGCTCGTCTAGCGGGGGGGAAAACATTCAGTACTTC.

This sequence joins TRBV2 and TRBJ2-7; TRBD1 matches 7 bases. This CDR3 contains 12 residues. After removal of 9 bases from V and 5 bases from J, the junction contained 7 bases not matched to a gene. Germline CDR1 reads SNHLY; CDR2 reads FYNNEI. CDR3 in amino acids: CASLQGMNEQYF. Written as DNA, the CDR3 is TGTGCCAGTCTACAGGGGATGAACGAGCAGTACTTC.

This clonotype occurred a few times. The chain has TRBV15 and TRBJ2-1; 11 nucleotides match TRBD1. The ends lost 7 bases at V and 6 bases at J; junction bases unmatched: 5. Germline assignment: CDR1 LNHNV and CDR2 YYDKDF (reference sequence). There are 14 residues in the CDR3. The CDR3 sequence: CATTPDRGLNEQFF. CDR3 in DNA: TGTGCCACCACTCCGGACAGGGGGCTCAATGAGCAGTTCTTC.

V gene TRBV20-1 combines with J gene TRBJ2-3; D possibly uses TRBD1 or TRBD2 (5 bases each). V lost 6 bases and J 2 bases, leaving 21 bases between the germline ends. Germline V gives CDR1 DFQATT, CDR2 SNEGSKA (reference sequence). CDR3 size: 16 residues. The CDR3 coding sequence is TGCAGTGCCCAACCTTCGGGACGAACCCTCACAGATACGCAGTATTTT. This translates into CSAQPSGRTLTDTQYF.

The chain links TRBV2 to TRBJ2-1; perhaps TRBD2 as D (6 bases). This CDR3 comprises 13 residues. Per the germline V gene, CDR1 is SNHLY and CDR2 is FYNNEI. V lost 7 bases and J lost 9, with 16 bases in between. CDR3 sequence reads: CASTPGVGSEQFF. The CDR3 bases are TGTGCCAGCACCCCGGGGGTGGGGTCTGAGCAGTTCTTC.

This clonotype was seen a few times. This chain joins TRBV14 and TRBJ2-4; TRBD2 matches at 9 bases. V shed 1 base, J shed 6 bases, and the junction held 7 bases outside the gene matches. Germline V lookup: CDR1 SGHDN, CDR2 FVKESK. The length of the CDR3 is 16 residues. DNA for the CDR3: TGTGCCAGCAGCCAAGCAGGGGTAGCGGGAGCAAACATTCAGTACTTC. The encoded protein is CASSQAGVAGANIQYF.

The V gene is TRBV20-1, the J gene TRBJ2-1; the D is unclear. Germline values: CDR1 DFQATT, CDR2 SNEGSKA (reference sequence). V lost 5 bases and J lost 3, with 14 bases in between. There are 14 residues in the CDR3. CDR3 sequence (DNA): TGCAGTGCTCCCAATGGGCCCGGCTACAATGAGCAGTTCTTC. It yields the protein CSAPNGPGYNEQFF.

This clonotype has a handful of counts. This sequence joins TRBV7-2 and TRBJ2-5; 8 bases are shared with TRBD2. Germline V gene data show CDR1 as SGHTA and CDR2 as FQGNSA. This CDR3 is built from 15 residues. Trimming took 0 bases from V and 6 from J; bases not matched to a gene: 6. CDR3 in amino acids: CASSLARGGRKTQYF. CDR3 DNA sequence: TGTGCCAGCAGCTTAGCTCGGGGGGGCCGGAAGACCCAGTACTTC.

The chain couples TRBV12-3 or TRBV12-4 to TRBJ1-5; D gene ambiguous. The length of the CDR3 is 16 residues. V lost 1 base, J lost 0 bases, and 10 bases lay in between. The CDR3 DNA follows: TGTGCCAGCAGTTTAGGGCAGGCTTATAGCAATCAGCCCCAGCATTTT. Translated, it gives CASSLGQAYSNQPQHF.

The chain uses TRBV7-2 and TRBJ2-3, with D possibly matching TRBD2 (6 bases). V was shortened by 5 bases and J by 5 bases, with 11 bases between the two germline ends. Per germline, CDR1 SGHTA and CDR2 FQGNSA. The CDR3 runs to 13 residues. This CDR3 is CASSAGLLDTQYF. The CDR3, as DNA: TGTGCCAGCAGCGCGGGACTGCTAGATACGCAGTATTTT.

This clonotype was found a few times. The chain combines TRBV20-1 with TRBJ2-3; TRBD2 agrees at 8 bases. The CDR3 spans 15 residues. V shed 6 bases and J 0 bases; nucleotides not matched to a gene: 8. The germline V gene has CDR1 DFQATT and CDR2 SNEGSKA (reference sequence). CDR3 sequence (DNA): TGCAGTGCCGCCAGGCTAGCGGGTAGCACAGATACGCAGTATTTT. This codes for CSAARLAGSTDTQYF.

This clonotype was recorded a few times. The CDR3 DNA is TGTGCCAGCAGCTTTCTTTCTTCTAGCGGGAGAGGGGATGAGCAGTTCTTC. Translated: CASSFLSSSGRGDEQFF. The chain uses TRBV7-9 and TRBJ2-1; 10 positions agree with TRBD2. Trimming took 3 bases from V and 8 from J; bases not matched to a gene: 13. Looked up from germline, CDR1 is SEHNR and CDR2 is FQNEAQ (reference sequence). The CDR3 length is 17 residues.

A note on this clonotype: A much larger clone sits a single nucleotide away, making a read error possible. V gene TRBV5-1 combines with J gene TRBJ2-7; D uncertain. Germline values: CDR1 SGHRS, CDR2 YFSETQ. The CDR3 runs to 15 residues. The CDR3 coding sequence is TGCGCCAACAGCTTTGGAGCCCCTAGCTCCTACGAGCAGTACTTC. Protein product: CANSFGAPSSYEQYF.

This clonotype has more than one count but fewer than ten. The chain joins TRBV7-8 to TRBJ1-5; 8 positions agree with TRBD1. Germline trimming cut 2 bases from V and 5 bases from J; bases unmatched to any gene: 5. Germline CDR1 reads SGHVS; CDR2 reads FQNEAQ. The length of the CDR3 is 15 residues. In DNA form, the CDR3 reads TGTGCCAGCAGCTTAACAGGACAGGGCTATCAGCCCCAGCATTTT. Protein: CASSLTGQGYQPQHF.

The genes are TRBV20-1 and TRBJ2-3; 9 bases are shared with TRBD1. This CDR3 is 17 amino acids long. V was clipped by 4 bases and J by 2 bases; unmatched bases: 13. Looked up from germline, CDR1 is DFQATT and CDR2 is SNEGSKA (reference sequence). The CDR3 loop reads CSANGQGRFDYTDTQYF. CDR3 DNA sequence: TGCAGTGCTAATGGACAGGGGCGGTTCGATTACACAGATACGCAGTATTTT.

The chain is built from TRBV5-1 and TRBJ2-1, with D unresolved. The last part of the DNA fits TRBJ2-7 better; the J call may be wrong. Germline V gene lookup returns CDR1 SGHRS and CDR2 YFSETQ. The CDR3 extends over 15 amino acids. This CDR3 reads CASSSTFSSYNEQYF. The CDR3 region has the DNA TGCGCCAGCAGCTCGACTTTCAGCTCCTACAATGAGCAGTACTTC.

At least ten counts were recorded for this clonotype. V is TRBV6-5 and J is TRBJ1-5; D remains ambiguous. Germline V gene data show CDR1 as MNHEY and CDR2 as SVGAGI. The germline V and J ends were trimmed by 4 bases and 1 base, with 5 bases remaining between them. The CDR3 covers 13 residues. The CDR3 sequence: CASSSDSNQPQHF. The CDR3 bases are TGTGCCAGCAGTTCGGACAGCAATCAGCCCCAGCATTTT.

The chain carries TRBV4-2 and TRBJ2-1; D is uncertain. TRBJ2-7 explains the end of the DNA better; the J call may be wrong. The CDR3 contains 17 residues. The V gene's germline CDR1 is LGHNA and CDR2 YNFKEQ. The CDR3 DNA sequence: TGTGCCAGCAGCCAAGATCGATCACCCCTGGGCTACAATGAGCAGTACTTC. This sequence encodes CASSQDRSPLGYNEQYF.

DNA of the CDR3: TGCGCCAGCAGCCAAGGGTTAGGGATTCAGCCCCAGCATTTT. Translated: CASSQGLGIQPQHF. The chain carries TRBV4-1 and TRBJ1-5; the D is unclear. V was pared by 1 base and J by 6 bases, with 10 bases between. CDR1 is MGHRA, CDR2 YSYEKL, per germline. The CDR3 is made up of 14 amino acids.